This T cell receptor beta chain was profiled in a study of graft-versus-host responses after intestinal transplantation. Overall study: Recipients had transplants, and these were multivisceral, liver-intestinal, or isolated intestinal. Among the recipients, all got anti-thymocyte globulin induction and then tacrolimus and steroids for approximately 3 years. Study-level findings and limits: Graft-versus-host to host-versus-graft clonal ratios in allografts were high in patients with graft-donor T cell macrochimerism.

TCRdb keeps only in-frame clones here, not all; method: immunoSEQ multiplex PCR. Among roughly 25,000 clones listed, around four fifths were seen once. A note on this clone: Antigen: not known.

Germline V CDR1 and CDR2: SGHNT, YENEEA. V was trimmed by 1 base and J by 2 bases, leaving 18 bases between them. The CDR3 has 17 amino acids. This TCR was sampled from a human patient who received an intestinal transplant, so some T cells may come from the graft donor. Sequencing was performed on PBMCs, taken 28 days after intestinal transplant. The chain links TRBV11-3 to TRBJ2-7, with D perhaps matching TRBD1 or TRBD2 (5 bases each). The CDR3 nucleotides read TGTGCCAGCAGCTTAGCGGGGTCGAGGGGCAACCCCTACGAGCAGTACTTC. It yields the protein CASSLAGSRGNPYEQYF.